Listed below are T cell receptor beta chains from one sample, sequenced in a study of cytomegalovirus exposure and HLA in healthy donors. The protocol was immunoSEQ multiplex PCR, while the TCRdb copy is restricted to in-frame clones and leaves out a portion. The sample consists of 35,000 to 55,000 clones, around 60% of them appearing once. The sequenced sample was PBMCs. The receptor set was obtained from a man in his sixties in good health and CMV-seropositive. Both conserved end residues are part of each CDR3. The D gene is left open where the match is weak. Only some rows state a clone size, as once, few, many or a class for expanded clones.

TRBV15	TRBJ2-5	few	14	TRBD1	CATSKDRGQETQYF	TGTGCCACCAGCAAGGACAGGGGGCAAGAGACCCAGTACTTC
TRBV11-3	TRBJ2-2	once	18	TRBD2	CASSLDRVDSGGTGELFF	TGTGCCAGCAGCCTCGACAGGGTTGATAGCGGGGGTACCGGGGAGCTGTTTTTT
TRBV15	TRBJ2-3	.	15	.	CATSRDRGNTDTQYF	TGTGCCACCAGCAGAGATCGCGGGAACACAGATACGCAGTATTTT
TRBV5-1	TRBJ2-3	.	17	TRBD2	CASSFPTASGIIDTQYF	TGCGCCAGCAGCTTCCCGACGGCTAGCGGGATTATTGATACGCAGTATTTT
TRBV27	TRBJ2-7	medium-sized	15	.	CASSLSATDSYEQYF	TGTGCCAGCAGTTTATCAGCGACGGACTCCTACGAGCAGTACTTC
TRBV29-1	TRBJ2-7	.	12	.	CSVQDGTYEQYF	TGCAGCGTTCAGGACGGGACCTACGAGCAGTACTTC
TRBV27	TRBJ2-2	few	15	TRBD2	CASSLAASGRVGLFF	TGTGCCAGCAGTTTGGCGGCTAGCGGGAGGGTCGGGCTGTTTTTT
TRBV29-1	TRBJ2-1	few	16	.	CSVDFKQKAAYDEQFF	TGCAGCGTTGATTTCAAGCAGAAGGCGGCATACGATGAGCAGTTCTTC
TRBV2	TRBJ2-2	.	13	.	CASSEIVAGELFF	TGTGCCAGCAGTGAAATAGTCGCCGGGGAGCTGTTTTTT
TRBV19	TRBJ2-4	.	14	TRBD1	CARSETGDRYIQYF	TGTGCCAGATCCGAGACAGGGGATCGATACATTCAGTACTTC
TRBV5-6	TRBJ2-1	few	11	.	CASSLHYEQFF	TGTGCCAGCAGCTTGCACTATGAGCAGTTCTTC
TRBV19	TRBJ1-2	once	12	.	CASSTGGYGYTF	TGTGCCAGTAGTACCGGGGGATATGGCTACACCTTC
TRBV5-6	TRBJ2-5	.	13	.	CASSPQGLETQYF	TGTGCCAGCAGCCCTCAGGGTCTAGAGACCCAGTACTTC
TRBV11-2	TRBJ1-3	.	15	TRBD1	CASSLAGGSGNTIYF	TGTGCCAGCAGCTTAGCAGGGGGATCTGGAAACACCATATATTTT
TRBV7-2	TRBJ2-1	few	16	TRBD2	CASSFLAGAVGTEQFF	TGTGCCAGCAGCTTTTTAGCGGGAGCGGTGGGAACTGAGCAGTTCTTC
TRBV11-1	TRBJ2-1	few	13	TRBD2	CASSSLAGWGQFF	TGTGCCAGCAGCTCTCTAGCGGGGTGGGGGCAGTTCTTC
TRBV4-3	TRBJ1-4	.	15	TRBD1	CASSQQQGFGEKLFF	TGCGCCAGCAGCCAACAACAGGGGTTCGGTGAAAAACTGTTTTTT
TRBV7-3	TRBJ1-1	.	15	.	CASSLTGRRNTEAFF	TGTGCCAGCAGCTTAACGGGCAGGCGGAACACTGAAGCTTTCTTT
TRBV30	TRBJ2-3	.	15	.	CAWSVGRGYTDTQYF	TGTGCCTGGAGTGTAGGGCGGGGATACACAGATACGCAGTATTTT
TRBV19	TRBJ2-7	.	15	TRBD2	CASSILAGVSYEQYF	TGTGCCAGTAGTATCCTCGCGGGAGTCTCCTACGAGCAGTACTTC
TRBV6-5	TRBJ2-3	.	15	TRBD2	CASSYDSGYTDTQYF	TGTGCCAGCAGTTATGATAGCGGGTATACAGATACGCAGTATTTT
TRBV4-1	TRBJ2-3	few	17	.	CASSQPPTRGRTDTQYF	TGCGCCAGCAGCCAGCCCCCTACGCGGGGCCGCACAGATACGCAGTATTTT
TRBV4-1	TRBJ1-1	.	16	.	CASSQGGETVNTEAFF	TGCGCCAGCAGCCAAGGGGGGGAGACAGTGAACACTGAAGCTTTCTTT
TRBV5-1	TRBJ2-1	.	15	.	CASSLVGSSYNEQFF	TGCGCCAGCAGCTTGGTCGGGAGCTCCTACAATGAGCAGTTCTTC
TRBV6-4	TRBJ2-7	.	14	.	CASSGSSSTYEQYF	TGTGCCAGCAGTGGTAGTAGCAGTACCTACGAGCAGTACTTC
TRBV9	TRBJ2-3	.	16	TRBD1	CASSVGPTGATDTQYF	TGTGCCAGCAGCGTAGGTCCGACAGGGGCCACAGATACGCAGTATTTT
TRBV2	TRBJ2-1	once	14	TRBD2	CASSELTSGSRQFF	TGTGCCAGCAGTGAGCTCACTAGCGGGAGTCGGCAGTTCTTC
TRBV7-2	TRBJ2-7	.	14	TRBD2	CASSLGDYTYEQYF	TGTGCCAGCAGCCTAGGGGACTACACCTACGAGCAGTACTTC
TRBV10-1	TRBJ2-2	few	14	.	CASSDSPETGELFF	TGCGCCAGCAGTGACTCCCCGGAGACCGGGGAGCTGTTTTTT
TRBV4-1	TRBJ2-7	.	15	TRBD1	CASSQGTGGTYEQYF	TGCGCCAGCAGCCAAGGGACAGGAGGTACCTACGAGCAGTACTTC
TRBV4-3	TRBJ2-3	.	16	TRBD2	CATGTSEYSSTDTQYF	TGCGCCACCGGGACTAGCGAATACTCTAGCACAGATACGCAGTATTTT
TRBV6-5	TRBJ1-2	.	14	.	CASSYLGANYGYTF	TGTGCCAGCAGTTACCTAGGCGCTAACTATGGCTACACCTTC
TRBV21-1	TRBJ1-1	.	13	.	CAIPQGSGTEAFF	TGTGCCATCCCGCAGGGGTCCGGCACTGAAGCTTTCTTT
TRBV9	TRBJ2-1	.	16	.	CASSVGTQSSYNEQFF	TGTGCCAGCAGCGTAGGGACACAGAGCTCCTACAATGAGCAGTTCTTC
TRBV28	TRBJ2-6	.	18	.	CASTPHLGQPSGANVLTF	TGTGCCAGCACGCCTCACCTGGGGCAGCCCTCTGGGGCCAACGTCCTGACTTTC
TRBV9	TRBJ2-5	few	14	.	CASSEGQSQETQYF	TGTGCCAGCAGCGAAGGACAGTCCCAAGAGACCCAGTACTTC
TRBV5-8	TRBJ2-1	.	17	.	CASSLRLRQLPYNEQFF	TGTGCCAGCAGCTTACGACTACGCCAGCTCCCCTACAATGAGCAGTTCTTC
TRBV2	TRBJ2-7	.	14	.	CASRGDGSSYEQYF	TGTGCCAGCAGGGGGGACGGGAGCTCCTACGAGCAGTACTTC
TRBV5-4	TRBJ2-1	.	15	TRBD2	CASSLWASGQREQFF	TGTGCCAGCAGCTTGTGGGCTAGCGGTCAAAGGGAGCAGTTCTTC
TRBV6-1	TRBJ1-4	.	13	.	CASSSKPPEKLFF	TGTGCCAGCAGTTCTAAACCACCGGAAAAACTGTTTTTT
TRBV28	TRBJ2-7	.	15	TRBD2	CASEGAGEGHYEQYF	TGTGCCAGCGAGGGAGCGGGGGAGGGCCACTACGAGCAGTACTTC
TRBV5-1	TRBJ2-7	.	15	TRBD2	CASSWGGSSVYEQYF	TGCGCCAGCAGCTGGGGGGGATCGTCCGTTTACGAGCAGTACTTC
TRBV7-9	TRBJ1-5	.	15	.	CASSRGGLSNQPQHF	TGTGCCAGCAGCCGTGGGGGCCTTAGCAATCAGCCCCAGCATTTT
TRBV13	TRBJ2-2	few	16	TRBD1	CASSLTGQDYTGELFF	TGTGCCAGCAGCTTAACGGGACAGGACTACACCGGGGAGCTGTTTTTT
TRBV11-2	TRBJ2-7	.	15	TRBD2	CASSLGLAEYYEQYF	TGTGCCAGCAGCTTAGGACTAGCGGAGTACTACGAGCAGTACTTC
TRBV2	TRBJ1-4	few	15	TRBD1	CASSDRGHINEKLFF	TGTGCCAGCAGTGACAGGGGGCATATTAATGAAAAACTGTTTTTT
TRBV4-1	TRBJ2-3	.	17	.	CASSQGPLALSTDTQYF	TGCGCCAGCAGCCAAGGACCACTAGCTCTTAGCACAGATACGCAGTATTTT
TRBV18	TRBJ1-4	.	14	.	CASSPTEQDEKLFF	TGTGCCAGCTCACCAACGGAGCAAGATGAAAAACTGTTTTTT
TRBV6-5	TRBJ2-3	few	15	TRBD2	CASSEREGRRDTQYF	TGTGCCAGCTCCGAGCGGGAGGGCCGAAGAGATACGCAGTATTTT
TRBV4-2	TRBJ1-4	once	17	.	CASSQEGQGMINEKLFF	TGTGCCAGCAGCCAAGAGGGGCAGGGAATGATTAATGAAAAACTGTTTTTT
TRBV7-2	TRBJ2-3	.	12	.	CATGDPPDTQYF	TGTGCTACCGGAGACCCCCCAGATACGCAGTATTTT
TRBV5-5	TRBJ2-5	few	13	.	CASSLGRIETQYF	TGTGCCAGCAGCTTGGGGAGGATAGAGACCCAGTACTTC
TRBV6-1	TRBJ2-2	few	14	TRBD1	CASSEMDRTGELFF	TGTGCCAGCAGTGAAATGGACAGGACCGGGGAGCTGTTTTTT
TRBV10-3	TRBJ2-7	.	13	.	CAISEAGTYEQYF	TGTGCCATCAGTGAAGCAGGGACCTACGAGCAGTACTTC
TRBV4-1	TRBJ2-5	.	15	TRBD1	CASSQVRQGQETQYF	TGCGCCAGCAGCCAAGTACGACAGGGCCAAGAGACCCAGTACTTC
TRBV13	TRBJ1-3	.	13	.	CASSPPGGNTIYF	TGTGCCAGCAGCCCCCCGGGGGGAAACACCATATATTTT